Shown below are 26 T cell receptor beta chains from a single sample sequenced in a study of blood T cells in healthy people across ages. The use of a sample-barcoded 5' primer and a J-beta primer mix characterized a second PCR of about 6 to 11 cycles. TCRdb reprocessed the 5' RACE reads via MiXCR and lists one record per CDR3 protein. Found here are about 1.7 million distinct CDR3 sequences, about 28% of them singletons; the top ten hold 7% to 9%. Material: blood. The receptors were sampled from a woman aged 30 to 39 in good health.

This chain links TRBV20-1 with TRBJ1-1, with D possibly matching TRBD1 (6 bases). The CDR3 is made up of 11 amino acids. In germline, CDR1 is DFQATT, CDR2 SNEGSKA (reference sequence). V lost 4 bases to trimming and J lost 13 bases, with 16 bases between them. The CDR3 loop reads CSANRDTEGFF. CDR3 bases: TGCAGTGCTAACCGGGACACGGAGGGTTTCTTT.

The rearrangement uses TRBV6-1 and TRBJ1-6; 7 positions match TRBD1. Unmatched junction bases numbered 5, after V lost 4 bases and J lost 5 bases. The CDR3 has 15 residues. Germline lookup yields CDR1 MNHNS and CDR2 SASEGT. The CDR3 sequence is CASSVYRGNNSPLHF. The CDR3 coding sequence is TGTGCCAGCAGTGTCTACAGGGGAAATAATTCACCCCTCCACTTT.

The V gene is TRBV7-2, the J gene TRBJ2-5, with 11 nucleotides matching TRBD2. In germline, CDR1 is SGHTA, CDR2 FQGNSA. CDR3 length: 17 amino acids. The V segment lost 5 bases and the J segment 5 bases; nucleotides outside the gene matches: 13. The CDR3 coding sequence is TGTGCCAGCAGCCCCCGGAGGGGGACTAGCGGCGGCGAGACCCAGTACTTC. Its translation: CASSPRRGTSGGETQYF.

Regarding this clonotype: This may stem from a read error, because a much larger clone lies one nucleotide away. The genes are TRBV6-6 and TRBJ2-1, with TRBD2 as a possible D gene (6 bases). There are 14 residues in the CDR3. Germline V gives CDR1 MNHNY, CDR2 SVGAGI (reference sequence). CDR3 nucleotide sequence: TGTGCCAACAGTTCTCCGGGACTTCACAATGAGCAGTTCTTC. Translated: CANSSPGLHNEQFF.

The J gene is TRBJ2-3, the V gene TRBV20-1, with a tentative D call TRBD2 (6 bases). Trimming cost V 7 bases and J 3 bases, with 17 bases left between them. CDR1 and CDR2 from the germline V gene are DFQATT and SNEGSKA (reference sequence). The CDR3 consists of 14 residues. CDR3 loop: CSVSSGDGTDTQYF. In DNA, the CDR3 is TGCAGTGTTAGTTCGGGAGATGGTACAGATACGCAGTATTTT.

The chain couples TRBV18 to TRBJ1-1, with D maybe TRBD1 (5 bases). The CDR3 consists of 13 residues. The germline V gene has CDR1 KGHSH and CDR2 LQKENI. Trimming removed 2 bases at V and 6 bases at J, with 10 bases between. The DNA of the CDR3 is TGTGCCAGCTCACCAGGGACCAACGCTGAAGCTTTCTTT. It is translated as CASSPGTNAEAFF.

Remarks on this clonotype: A much larger clone lies one base from this, so it may be a read error. The chain links TRBV20-1 to TRBJ2-3; no definite D call. This CDR3 spans 11 amino acids. Trimming left V 5 bases short and J 7 bases short, with 10 bases between. CDR1 DFQATT and CDR2 SNEGSKA come from the germline V gene (reference sequence). CDR3 in DNA: TGCAGTGCTCGTCCACAGTATACGCAGTATTTT. Amino acid sequence: CSARPQYTQYF.

This clonotype has more than one count but fewer than ten. The genes are TRBV28 and TRBJ1-5, with D perhaps TRBD1 (5 bases). CDR1 and CDR2 (germline): MDHEN, SYDVKM. The CDR3 contains 15 residues. V dropped 7 bases and J dropped 9 bases, with 22 bases sitting between them. The CDR3 nucleotides read TGTGCCAGCATCGCATGGGACGGCCGGTCCTCGCCCCAGCATTTT. Translation gives CASIAWDGRSSPQHF. Combining the CDR3 with reference TRBV28 and TRBJ1-5 gives the whole variable domain DVKVTQSSRYLVKRTGEKVFLECVQDMDHENMFWYRQDPGLGLRLIYFSYDVKMKEKGDIPEGYSVSREKKERFSLILESASTNQTSMYLCASIAWDGRSSPQHFGDGTRLSIL.

Of note for this clonotype: Being one base from a much bigger clone, this may be a read error. The chain has TRBV12-3 or TRBV12-4 and TRBJ2-1; 7 bases are shared with TRBD1. The CDR3 spans 14 residues. In nucleotides, the CDR3 is TGTGCCAGCAGTTCCGGGACAGTCTCCTACGAGCAGGACTTC. It specifies CASSSGTVSYEQDF.

Points on this clonotype: Compared with germline, one end of the junction differs, possibly owing to a read error. V usage is TRBV9 and J usage is TRBJ2-3, with D perhaps given as TRBD1 or TRBD2 (6 bases each). This CDR3 has 14 residues. Germline V gives CDR1 SGDLS, CDR2 YYNGEE. Here the CDR3 reads CASSPMGGADTQYF. The DNA of the CDR3 is TGTGCCAGCAGCCCGATGGGGGGCGCAGATACGCAGTATTTC.

A few counts support this clonotype. The chain couples TRBV30 to TRBJ1-5; a possible D gene is TRBD1 (6 bases). The CDR3 loop spans 12 amino acids. Germline CDR1 is GTSNPN and CDR2 is SVGIG (reference sequence). Trimming pared 3 bases from V and 5 bases from J, leaving 8 bases between. CDR3 in amino acids: CAWRQGDQPQHF. CDR3 nucleotides: TGTGCCTGGAGACAGGGAGATCAGCCCCAGCATTTT.

This clonotype is a singleton in its sample. This chain connects TRBV14 to TRBJ2-4, with D possibly TRBD2 on 6 matching bases. V was pared by 2 bases and J by 3 bases, with 14 bases between. In germline, CDR1 is SGHDN, CDR2 FVKESK. There are 16 residues in the CDR3. Here the CDR3 reads CASSQPRQGGKNIQYF. Written as DNA, the CDR3 is TGTGCCAGCAGCCAACCGCGGCAGGGAGGCAAAAACATTCAGTACTTC.

At least ten counts were recorded for this clonotype. The chain recombines TRBV25-1 with TRBJ2-3; D remains ambiguous. CDR1 MGHDK and CDR2 SYGVNS come from the germline V gene. Trimming stripped 8 bases from V and 3 bases from J, with 9 bases between. The CDR3 consists of 12 residues. This chain's CDR3 is CASSDWTDTQYF. For the CDR3, the DNA is TGTGCCAGCTCCGACTGGACAGATACGCAGTATTTT. Drawing the rest from reference TRBV25-1 and TRBJ2-3, the complete variable domain is EADIYQTPRYLVIGTGKKITLECSQTMGHDKMYWYQQDPGMELHLIHYSYGVNSTEKGDLSSESTVSRIRTEHFPLTLESARPSHTSQYLCASSDWTDTQYFGPGTRLTVL.

Of note for this clonotype: Being one base from a much bigger clone, this may be a read error. The V call is TRBV12-3 or TRBV12-4, the J call TRBJ2-7; 7 nucleotides agree with TRBD2. The CDR3 has 12 amino acids. The J segment lost 6 bases and the V segment lost 6 bases, leaving 5 bases of the junction unmatched. CDR3 protein: CASSLTSVEQYF. Here the CDR3 DNA reads TGTGCCAGCAGCCTAACTAGCGTCGAGCAGTACTTC.

The chain couples TRBV3-1 to TRBJ1-6; 8 nucleotides match TRBD1. CDR3 length: 14 amino acids. The V gene end was trimmed by 3 bases and the J gene end by 9 bases; junction bases not matched to a gene: 4. Germline CDR1 LGHDT, CDR2 YNNKEL (reference sequence). CDR3 region: CASSHDRGSSPLHF. The CDR3 DNA reads as TGTGCCAGCAGCCACGACAGGGGAAGTTCACCCCTCCACTTT.

Details on this clonotype: A junction end diverges from the germline sequence, so it may reflect a read error. The chain is built from TRBV28 and TRBJ2-4, with 8 bases that match TRBD1. CDR1 is MDHEN and CDR2 is SYDVKM in the germline V gene. The length of the CDR3 is 13 residues. The CDR3 region is CASSPGGLNTQYF. The CDR3 nucleotides are TGTGCCAGCAGTCCAGGGGGCCTGAACACTCAGTACTTC.

For this clonotype: Possible read error: a much larger clone is one base away. In DNA form, the CDR3 reads TGTGCCAGCAGCCAAGTTTTTCAGTGGGGGTCCCAAGAGACCCAGTACTTC. Translating it yields CASSQVFQWGSQETQYF. The rearrangement uses TRBV3-1 and TRBJ2-5; D is possibly TRBD1 or TRBD2 (5 bases each). Trimming took 1 base from V and 1 from J, leaving 16 bases between them. The germline CDR1 and CDR2 sequences are LGHDT and YNNKEL (reference sequence). CDR3 length: 17 amino acids.

This clonotype was seen repeatedly, ten times or more. This chain connects TRBV3-1 to TRBJ1-2; D is ambiguous. V shed 4 bases and J shed 1 base, with 7 bases lying between them. Germline-derived CDR1 and CDR2 are LGHDT and YNNKEL (reference sequence). This CDR3 spans 13 amino acids. As DNA, the CDR3 is TGTGCCAGCAGCCGTCGGGGTAACTATGGCTACACCTTC. It translates to CASSRRGNYGYTF.

A few counts support this clonotype. The rearrangement joins TRBV5-1 to TRBJ1-1; 9 bases line up with TRBD1. V lost 4 bases and J lost 5; bases outside the gene matches: 9. There are 15 residues in the CDR3. CDR1 and CDR2 (germline): SGHRS, YFSETQ. As DNA, the CDR3 is TGCGCCAGCAGCCTATCCGGGACAGGGCGGACTGAAGCTTTCTTT. It specifies CASSLSGTGRTEAFF.

The table lists this clonotype with a few counts. This chain uses TRBV5-1 with TRBJ2-1, with D possibly matching TRBD2 (6 bases). This CDR3 contains 16 residues. Germline assignment: CDR1 SGHRS and CDR2 YFSETQ. V was shortened by 2 bases and J by 3 bases, with 15 bases between the two germline ends. The CDR3 nucleotides read TGCGCCAGCAGCTTAGGTGCGGGAACCGACTACAATGAGCAGTTCTTC. It translates to CASSLGAGTDYNEQFF.

This clonotype has a handful of counts. V usage is TRBV7-2 and J usage is TRBJ2-1; 9 nucleotides line up with TRBD2. The CDR3 covers 14 residues. Germline assignment: CDR1 SGHTA and CDR2 FQGNSA. V was clipped by 5 bases and J by 7 bases; unmatched bases: 6. CDR3 in amino acids: CASSPGGGENEQFF. The DNA for the CDR3 is TGTGCCAGCAGCCCCGGCGGGGGGGAGAATGAGCAGTTCTTC.

This clonotype was detected a few times. A much larger clone is a single base away; this may be a read error. The rearrangement joins TRBV6-5 to TRBJ2-1; D remains unclear. Germline lookup yields CDR1 MNHEY and CDR2 SVGAGI. This CDR3 is 13 amino acids long. The V and J ends lost 6 bases and 13 bases respectively, with 19 bases between them. CDR3 DNA: TGTGCCAGCAGCAAAATGCGAGAGGAGACCCAGTTCTTC. This gives the protein CASSKMREETQFF.

This clonotype has ten or more counts. V and J are TRBV14 and TRBJ2-1; 7 bases are a match to TRBD2. J gave up 0 bases and V 1 base, and 3 bases lay outside the gene matches. The germline gives CDR1 SGHDN, CDR2 FVKESK. The CDR3 is 16 residues long. The CDR3 reads CASSQAGGSSYNEQFF. CDR3 DNA sequence: TGTGCCAGCAGCCAAGCGGGCGGGAGCTCCTACAATGAGCAGTTCTTC.

The chain carries TRBV12-3 or TRBV12-4 and TRBJ2-1; 9 nucleotides agree with TRBD1. V lost 5 bases to trimming and J lost 8 bases; unmatched junction nucleotides: 10. The CDR3 has 15 amino acids. The CDR3 here is CASSPTGGARYEQFF. CDR3 coding DNA: TGTGCCAGCAGTCCAACAGGGGGCGCAAGATATGAGCAGTTCTTC.

The rearrangement uses TRBV7-2 and TRBJ2-1, with 12 bases fitting TRBD2. V gave up 0 bases and J gave up 7 bases; unmatched junction bases: 7. CDR1 is SGHTA, CDR2 FQGNSA, per germline. This CDR3 is 17 amino acids long. CDR3 region: CASSLAAGLAGINEQFF. CDR3 in DNA: TGTGCCAGCAGCTTAGCCGCAGGACTAGCGGGGATTAATGAGCAGTTCTTC.

In the case of this clonotype: At one of its ends the junction is not consistent with the germline gene, which may arise from a read error. The chain is built from TRBV5-1 and TRBJ2-5, with D tentatively TRBD1 or TRBD2 (6 bases each). Germline V lookup: CDR1 SGHRS, CDR2 YFSETQ. CDR3 length equals 16 residues. The CDR3 sequence is CTSSLEGWTEQETQYF. In nucleotides, the CDR3 is TGCACCAGCAGCTTGGAGGGTTGGACAGAACAAGAGACCCAGTACTTC.